This TCR beta chain was identified in a study of identical twins. Overall study findings and caveats: Where beta out-of-frame sequences were concerned, excess twin sharing was weaker.

This clonotype has a handful of counts. As yet, its antigen is unknown. TCRdb passed the 5' RACE reads through MiXCR, listing each CDR3 protein once. This table has more than 200,000 distinct CDR3 sequences, over 11% appearing once. Trimming cost V 4 bases and J 11 bases; bases outside gene matches: 9. Germline V gene data show CDR1 as SGHKS and CDR2 as YYEKEE (reference sequence). This CDR3 has 14 amino acids. All of the donors were Caucasians in good health. The source material was memory (CD45RO+) T cells sorted from blood. The rearrangement links TRBV5-5 to TRBJ1-6; TRBD1 aligns across 7 bases. The sequence came from a woman under 30 in good health. CDR3 nucleotide sequence: TGTGCCAGCAGCCCAGGGACAGCTAAGACACCCCTCCACTTT. Residues: CASSPGTAKTPLHF.